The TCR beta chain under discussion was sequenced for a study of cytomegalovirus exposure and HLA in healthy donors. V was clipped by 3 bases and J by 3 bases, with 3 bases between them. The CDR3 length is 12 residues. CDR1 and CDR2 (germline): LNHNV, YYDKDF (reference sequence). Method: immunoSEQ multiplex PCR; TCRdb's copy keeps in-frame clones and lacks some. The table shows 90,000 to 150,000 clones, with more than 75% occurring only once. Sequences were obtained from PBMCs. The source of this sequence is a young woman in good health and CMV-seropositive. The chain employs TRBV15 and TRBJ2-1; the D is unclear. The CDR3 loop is CATSSHYNEQFF. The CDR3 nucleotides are TGTGCCACCAGCAGCCACTACAATGAGCAGTTCTTC.